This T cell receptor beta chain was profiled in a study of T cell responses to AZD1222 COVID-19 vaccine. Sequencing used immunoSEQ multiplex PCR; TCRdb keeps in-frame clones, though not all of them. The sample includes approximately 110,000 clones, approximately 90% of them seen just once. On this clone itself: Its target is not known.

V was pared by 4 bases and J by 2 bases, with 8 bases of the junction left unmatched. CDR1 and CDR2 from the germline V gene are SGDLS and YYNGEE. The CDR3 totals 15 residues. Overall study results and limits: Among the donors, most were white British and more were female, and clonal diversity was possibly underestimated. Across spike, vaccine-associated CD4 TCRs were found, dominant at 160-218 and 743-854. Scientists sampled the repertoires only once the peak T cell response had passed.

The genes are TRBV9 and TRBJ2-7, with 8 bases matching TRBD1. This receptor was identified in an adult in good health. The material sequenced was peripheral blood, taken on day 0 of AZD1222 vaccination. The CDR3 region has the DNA TGTGCCAGCAGCCGCTCCGGGACAGGAGCCTACGAGCAGTACTTC. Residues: CASSRSGTGAYEQYF.